The clone carrying this TCR beta chain has at least ten counts. What it recognizes is unknown. These data come from a study of regulatory T cells in long-lasting Graves disease. Findings and limits, study-wide: It was peripheral blood alone, not thyroid tissue, that was studied.

CDR1 is SEHNR and CDR2 is FQNEAQ in the germline V gene (reference sequence). Trimming left V 4 bases short and J 7 bases short, with 17 bases between. The CDR3 runs 16 residues. Both iRepertoire HTBI primers and Arm-PCR of CDR3 regions were used to build the TCR beta libraries. Using its own MiXCR run on the multiplex PCR reads, TCRdb lists one record per CDR3 protein. The sample has under 450,000 distinct CDR3 sequences; 12% are singletons. As for time point: newly diagnosed GD, antithyroid drugs for less than 3 months. Preparation of the TCR library used RNA extracted from PBMCs. These data were likewise used in another study, on T cells in Graves' hyperthyroidism and ophthalmopathy. That source notes: Patients having uncontrolled infection, another autoimmune disease, pregnancy or lactation were not included. Most thyroid clonotypes that were expanded above 0.001 also turned up in blood.

The material sequenced was peripheral blood mononuclear cells (PBMCs), taken at new diagnosis, from a patient treated with antithyroid drugs. The chain couples TRBV7-9 to TRBJ1-6; D is possibly TRBD1 (5 bases). The sequence derives from a woman in her late teens or twenties with Graves disease. CDR3 amino acids: CASSSRLKGRNSPLHF. The CDR3 DNA reads TGTGCCAGCAGCTCGCGACTAAAGGGGAGGAATTCACCCCTCCACTTT.